This TCR beta chain comes out of a study of T cells expressing NK-cell markers (dated by TCRdb to the early 2020s). In terms of the full investigation: Eight or nine donors provided sorted CD3+CD56+NKG2C+, CD3+CD56+NKG2C- and CD3+CD56-NKG2C+ T-cell subsets, whose TCR beta-chain repertoires were profiled. Seven of the eight sequenced donors were HCMV-seropositive and one was HCMV-seronegative. All eight donors whose samples were sequenced were randomly selected healthy volunteers, three of them men and five women. Sequencing of the libraries produced 2 x 150 bp reads on Illumina HiSeq 2000/2500, MiSeq or NextSeq. Results the study describes overall, beyond this receptor: Those dominant clonotypes were again the most abundant among CD3+CD56-NKG2C+ cells in a few donors, at about 25-65%. For six donors, the dominant CD3+CD56+NKG2C+ clonotypes were among the top 10 CD8+ clonotypes and accounted for roughly 1.0-7.5% of CD8+ T cells. Whether the expanded NKG2C-expressing T cell clones were specific for HCMV antigens remained unclear.

Sequencing was carried out with an Illumina HiSeq 2000. TCR beta cDNA libraries were prepared using 5'RACE template switching, which introduced a universal primer site and unique molecular identifiers. Priming for cDNA synthesis came from the TCR beta constant segment, and two successive PCR amplification steps followed. The study's own analysis went as follows. Reads were demultiplexed and grouped by UMI with MIGEC, and clonotypes were assembled and quantified with MiTCR. To exclude erroneous sequences, only TCR cDNA sequences supported by at least two reads were retained. Downstream repertoire analysis used the tcR package, and clonotypes were matched across fractions by CDR3 nucleotide sequence plus V segment. Antigen specificity was annotated against VDJdb with VDJmatch, allowing one amino acid substitution in CDR3. TCRdb reprocessed the reads, reporting each CDR3 protein sequence once and no DNA. In this record, the V and J calls reflect TCRdb's handling and not the investigators' own analysis. Per the sample table, the count is almost 450,000 distinct CDR3 sequences. Clones ranked in the top ten supply approximately 6.8% of the sample.

Notes on this clonotype: This receptor's antigen is unknown.

To determine HCMV serostatus, a commercial ELISA kit was used to detect HCMV-specific IgG in serum. Ficoll density gradient centrifugation was used to isolate peripheral blood mononuclear cells from blood. According to the germline V gene, CDR1 reads SGHRS and CDR2 reads YFSETQ. From the cysteine through the phenylalanine, the CDR3 covers 15 amino acids. A DNA sequence was not provided. Sequencing used blood T cells: a sorted CD56 or NKG2C T cell subset, CD4+ or CD8+ T cells, or bulk PBMC T cells (not recorded which). The chain was built from TRBV5-1 and TRBJ2-3; without DNA, the TCRdb call of TRBD1 cannot be checked. The TCR originated in a woman aged 18-70 years in good health. This receptor has the CDR3 CASSLEAGIADTQYF.